Listed below are T cell receptor beta chains from one sample, sequenced in a study of blood T cell repertoires in COVID-19. Using immunoSEQ multiplex PCR, the repertoire was profiled, and TCRdb retains in-frame clones only, with some absent. The data contain 250,000 to 300,000 clones, more than 80% of them singletons. The sequencing input was peripheral blood. These receptors were obtained from a middle-aged woman with acute or convalescent COVID-19. Both conserved end residues are part of each CDR3. The D gene is left open where the match is weak.

CDR3 protein: CASSLPGPHQPQHF
D gene: -
V gene: TRBV27
J gene: TRBJ1-5

CDR3 protein: CASSNTGVRAEAFF
D gene: TRBD1
V gene: TRBV10-2
J gene: TRBJ1-1

CDR3 protein: CASSSLGLASYNEQFF
D gene: TRBD2
V gene: TRBV10-2
J gene: TRBJ2-1

CDR3 protein: CAIRDYDTDTQYF
D gene: -
V gene: TRBV10-3
J gene: TRBJ2-3

CDR3 protein: CASSQARRGGRAWETQYF
D gene: TRBD2
V gene: TRBV14
J gene: TRBJ2-5

CDR3 protein: CSVGGETQASLTEAFF
D gene: -
V gene: TRBV29-1
J gene: TRBJ1-1

CDR3 protein: CASGSRGPEAFF
D gene: -
V gene: TRBV12-5
J gene: TRBJ1-1

CDR3 protein: CASSLPQYRARNEQFF
D gene: -
V gene: TRBV27
J gene: TRBJ2-1

CDR3 protein: CASSHAYSAGGRTDTQYF
D gene: TRBD2
V gene: TRBV3-1/TRBV3-2
J gene: TRBJ2-3

CDR3 protein: CASSERRGPNEKLFF
D gene: -
V gene: TRBV2
J gene: TRBJ1-4

CDR3 protein: CASSVQGSTGELFF
D gene: -
V gene: TRBV9
J gene: TRBJ2-2

CDR3 protein: CASSQEQGNQPQHF
D gene: -
V gene: TRBV3-1/TRBV3-2
J gene: TRBJ1-5

CDR3 protein: CASRRDFQGSTEAFF
D gene: -
V gene: TRBV6-5
J gene: TRBJ1-1

CDR3 protein: CSVERDRGAMHTF
D gene: TRBD1
V gene: TRBV29-1
J gene: TRBJ1-2

CDR3 protein: CASSTNLQGLNSPLHF
D gene: TRBD1
V gene: TRBV19
J gene: TRBJ1-6

CDR3 protein: CASSPGSTEAFF
D gene: -
V gene: TRBV27
J gene: TRBJ1-1

CDR3 protein: CAFRVETDSPLHF
D gene: -
V gene: TRBV2
J gene: TRBJ1-6

CDR3 protein: CASSLVFGGGLRRTDTQYF
D gene: -
V gene: TRBV5-1
J gene: TRBJ2-3

CDR3 protein: CATSRVPTSGANEQFF
D gene: TRBD2
V gene: TRBV15
J gene: TRBJ2-1

CDR3 protein: CASSRQGQGGNTIYF
D gene: TRBD1
V gene: TRBV7-2
J gene: TRBJ1-3

CDR3 protein: CASSYGQVPGELFF
D gene: -
V gene: TRBV6-5
J gene: TRBJ2-2

CDR3 protein: CASSPRRSTDTQYF
D gene: -
V gene: TRBV18
J gene: TRBJ2-3

CDR3 protein: CASSSLGAYGYTF
D gene: -
V gene: TRBV27
J gene: TRBJ1-2

CDR3 protein: CASMEGQGGYGYTF
D gene: TRBD1
V gene: TRBV2
J gene: TRBJ1-2

CDR3 protein: CASSYGSNEQFF
D gene: -
V gene: TRBV6-2/TRBV6-3
J gene: TRBJ2-1

CDR3 protein: CASSLGGLNSPLHF
D gene: -
V gene: TRBV7-2
J gene: TRBJ1-6

CDR3 protein: CASSRQRGNTEAFF
D gene: -
V gene: TRBV11-2
J gene: TRBJ1-1

CDR3 protein: CAWSRQGQGTYGYTF
D gene: TRBD1
V gene: TRBV30
J gene: TRBJ1-2

CDR3 protein: CASSIEQGSGYTF
D gene: -
V gene: TRBV19
J gene: TRBJ1-2

CDR3 protein: CATHRGRGPTGELFF
D gene: -
V gene: TRBV10-2
J gene: TRBJ2-2

CDR3 protein: CASRDRRAFF
D gene: TRBD1
V gene: TRBV6-5
J gene: TRBJ1-1

CDR3 protein: CAWSALIEDTEAFF
D gene: -
V gene: TRBV30
J gene: TRBJ1-1

CDR3 protein: CASSYRSTGNTEAFF
D gene: -
V gene: TRBV6-5
J gene: TRBJ1-1

CDR3 protein: CASRVAGTSGGAGEQFF
D gene: TRBD2
V gene: TRBV7-6
J gene: TRBJ2-1

CDR3 protein: CASSRERMNTEAFF
D gene: -
V gene: TRBV27
J gene: TRBJ1-1

CDR3 protein: CASSLLPGETQYF
D gene: -
V gene: TRBV7-2
J gene: TRBJ2-5

CDR3 protein: CASSLYGAAGSAFF
D gene: -
V gene: TRBV27
J gene: TRBJ1-1

CDR3 protein: CSVEGEGLAGALDEQFF
D gene: TRBD2
V gene: TRBV29-1
J gene: TRBJ2-1

CDR3 protein: CSASSGTVQETQYF
D gene: TRBD1
V gene: TRBV20-1
J gene: TRBJ2-5

CDR3 protein: CASSLGQFQDLHF
D gene: -
V gene: TRBV7-9
J gene: TRBJ1-6

CDR3 protein: CAWIHRVSTGGYTF
D gene: -
V gene: TRBV30
J gene: TRBJ1-2

CDR3 protein: CASKGTGVYNEQFF
D gene: TRBD1
V gene: TRBV6-5
J gene: TRBJ2-1

CDR3 protein: CASSLGGQLNYGYTF
D gene: -
V gene: TRBV28
J gene: TRBJ1-2

CDR3 protein: CASSFASYLDRNEAFF
D gene: TRBD1
V gene: TRBV13
J gene: TRBJ1-1

CDR3 protein: CAWSVGSGGYNEQFF
D gene: TRBD2
V gene: TRBV30
J gene: TRBJ2-1

CDR3 protein: CASSLNGGGPTDTQYF
D gene: TRBD2
V gene: TRBV5-1
J gene: TRBJ2-3

CDR3 protein: CASSPRGRGKSNSPLHF
D gene: -
V gene: TRBV27
J gene: TRBJ1-6

CDR3 protein: CAWSREKLFF
D gene: -
V gene: TRBV30
J gene: TRBJ1-4

CDR3 protein: CASSYSSGNGETQYF
D gene: -
V gene: TRBV6-5
J gene: TRBJ2-5

CDR3 protein: CASSIVQVNQPQHF
D gene: -
V gene: TRBV19
J gene: TRBJ1-5

CDR3 protein: CASSPGGLGYGYTF
D gene: -
V gene: TRBV5-1
J gene: TRBJ1-2

CDR3 protein: CASMGAKYGYTF
D gene: -
V gene: TRBV19
J gene: TRBJ1-2